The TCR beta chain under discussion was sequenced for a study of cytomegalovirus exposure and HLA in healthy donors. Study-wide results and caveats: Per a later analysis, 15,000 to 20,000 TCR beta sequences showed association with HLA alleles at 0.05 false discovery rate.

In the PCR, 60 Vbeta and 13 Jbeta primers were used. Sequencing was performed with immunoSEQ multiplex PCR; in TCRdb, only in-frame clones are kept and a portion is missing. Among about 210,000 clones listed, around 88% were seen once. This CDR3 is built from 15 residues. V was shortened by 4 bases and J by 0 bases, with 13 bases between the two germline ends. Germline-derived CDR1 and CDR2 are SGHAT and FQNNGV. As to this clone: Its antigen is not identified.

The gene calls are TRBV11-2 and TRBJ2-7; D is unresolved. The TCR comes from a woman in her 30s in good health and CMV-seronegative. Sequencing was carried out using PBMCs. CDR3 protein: CASSSLSWSSYEQYF. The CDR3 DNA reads TGTGCCAGCAGCTCCCTAAGCTGGAGCTCCTACGAGCAGTACTTC.